This T cell receptor (beta chain) was retrieved from a study of T-cell reconstitution after alpha-beta-depleted transplantation in children (dated by TCRdb to 2016 to 2017). In terms of the full investigation: Using TCR repertoire profiling, the study followed T-cell immune reconstitution in a quantitative way in children after TCRalphabeta/CD19-depleted allogeneic hematopoietic cell transplantation.

The CDR3 has 17 amino acids, counting the end cysteine and phenylalanine. The retained sequence is limited to the CDR3, 51 bases, with the frame set at the first base. Trimming accounts for 3 bases at V and 2 bases at J, while the number of junction bases matched to no gene is 4. Looking up the germline V gene yields CDR1 SGDLS and CDR2 YYNGEE. The investigation overall reported the following: In some patients, the high TCRbeta diversity seen at day 60 was put down to recipient T cells and intrathymic progenitors that had survived conditioning. Over the following months the frequencies of hyperexpanded clones went down, and after one year T-cell counts and TCRbeta diversity were mostly credited to newly produced T cells. About two months after transplant, the apparently early recovery of alphabetaT-cell counts reportedly depended on just several hundred clones that had expanded rapidly and came from non-depleted graft cells.

This clonotype occurred many times. There is no known antigen for this receptor. Per-nucleotide qualities are absent, and no much larger clonotype sits a single base away. The library was produced with PCR. Instrument on record: Illumina HiSeq 2500. TCR libraries were prepared with molecular barcoding, using unique molecular identifiers to normalize TCRbeta repertoire quantification. Through fastp at Q25 and MiXCR, TCRdb rebuilt clones from the public reads, retaining in-frame beta chains. Each CDR3 protein appears once, grouped with its most common genes and DNA. The sample data list around 200,000 distinct CDR3 sequences, and approximately 10% of these were observed just once. The ten largest clones add up to 28% of the sample. Per the publication, the treatment or condition label means: allogeneic hematopoietic cell transplantation with graft depleted of TCRalphabeta T cells and CD19 B cells. The children who served as transplant recipients had been given grafts of TCRalphabeta/CD19-depleted allogeneic hematopoietic cells.

The receptor chain draws on TRBV9 and TRBJ2-1; 14 of the junction bases match TRBD2. Sequenced here: PBMCs, sampled before TCRalphabeta/CD19-depleted stem cell transplant. The TCR sequence derives from a child in the first two years of life with acute myeloid leukemia, due to receive a stem cell transplant. The nucleotides are TGTGCCAGCAGCGAGGGACTAGCGGGAGTTCCCTACAATGAGCAGTTCTTC. Its product reads: CASSEGLAGVPYNEQFF.